The next 21 T cell receptor beta chains were all read from a single sample in a study of T cells after yellow fever vaccination. TCRdb reprocessed the 5' RACE reads via MiXCR and lists one record per CDR3 protein. The sample has about 320,000 distinct CDR3 sequences, over 3.5% seen once; the top ten hold 19%. The specimen comprised PBMCs, sampled 15 days after the yellow fever booster vaccination. Receptor source: a man younger than 35 who received the YFV17D yellow fever vaccine.

V gene TRBV20-1 combines with J gene TRBJ2-3; D ambiguous. The CDR3 sequence is 15 residues long. The V gene lost 2 bases and the J gene lost 0 bases, with 12 bases spanning the gap. CDR1 DFQATT and CDR2 SNEGSKA come from the germline V gene (reference sequence). The CDR3: CSARMVEDSTDTQYF. The CDR3 DNA reads as TGCAGTGCTAGAATGGTTGAGGATAGCACAGATACGCAGTATTTT.

This clonotype was recorded at least ten times. The chain joins TRBV5-6 to TRBJ2-5; 8 positions match TRBD2. Germline V gene sequence: CDR1 SGHDT, CDR2 YYEEEE. Trimming at V came to 4 bases and at J to 3 bases, leaving 8 bases not matched to a gene. This CDR3 contains 15 residues. The CDR3 coding sequence is TGTGCCAGCAGCAATACAGGGACTAGAAAAGAGACCCAGTACTTC. Its protein product is CASSNTGTRKETQYF.

The rearrangement links TRBV7-2 to TRBJ2-7; 7 nucleotides agree with TRBD2. Germline assignment: CDR1 SGHTA and CDR2 FQGNSA. V shed 3 bases, J shed 2 bases, and the junction held 4 bases outside the gene matches. The CDR3 length is 14 residues. DNA of the CDR3: TGTGCCAGCAGCTTGGGCGGGGGAGCCTACGAGCAGTACGTC. This gives the protein CASSLGGGAYEQYV.

At least ten counts were recorded for this clonotype. This chain joins TRBV7-9 and TRBJ1-3; D gene ambiguous. Trimming removed 1 base from V and 4 bases from J, with 11 bases in between. From germline, CDR1 is SEHNR and CDR2 FQNEAQ (reference sequence). This CDR3 spans 15 amino acids. The CDR3, as DNA: TGTGCCAGCAGCTTAGTTGCCATGGCCGGAAACACCATATATTTT. This codes for CASSLVAMAGNTIYF. The full variable domain, in which reference TRBV7-9 and TRBJ1-3 provide the parts outside the CDR3, is DTGVSQNPRHKITKRGQNVTFRCDPISEHNRLYWYRQTLGQGPEFLTYFQNEAQLEKSRLLSDRFSAERPKGSFSTLEIQRTEQGDSAMYLCASSLVAMAGNTIYFGEGSWLTVV.

This clonotype was seen many times. The rearrangement links TRBV29-1 to TRBJ2-3, with D perhaps TRBD2 (7 bases). Germline V lookup: CDR1 SQVTM, CDR2 ANQGSEA. V shed 6 bases and J shed 1 base, with 20 bases lying between them. The CDR3 sequence is 16 residues long. CDR3 DNA sequence: TGCAGCGTCCACTTTACAACAGGGAGGGGCACAGATACGCAGTATTTT. As protein: CSVHFTTGRGTDTQYF.

This clonotype was seen repeatedly, ten times or more. The chain employs TRBV5-1 and TRBJ1-2; no firm D call. Germline-derived CDR1 and CDR2 are SGHRS and YFSETQ. Trimming removed 0 bases at V and 8 bases at J, with 14 bases between. The CDR3 has 14 amino acids. The CDR3 here is CASSLEAGWQGYTF. The CDR3, as DNA: TGCGCCAGCAGCTTGGAGGCGGGTTGGCAAGGCTACACCTTC.

This clonotype appeared a few times. The chain is built from TRBV2 and TRBJ1-2; D not certain. Germline CDR1 SNHLY, CDR2 FYNNEI. The CDR3 runs to 13 residues. With 2 bases removed from V and 8 bases from J, the gap between germline ends came to 12 bases. The CDR3 sequence: CASSEPGGSGYTF. CDR3 bases: TGTGCCAGCAGTGAACCCGGCGGGTCCGGCTACACCTTC.

This clonotype was recorded at least ten times. V gene TRBV5-6 combines with J gene TRBJ1-6; D is possibly TRBD1 (5 bases). The CDR3 covers 14 residues. Per the germline V gene, CDR1 is SGHDT and CDR2 is YYEEEE. Trimming pared 2 bases from V and 8 bases from J, leaving 11 bases between. The CDR3: CASSFQGFDSPLHF. Written as DNA, the CDR3 is TGTGCCAGCAGCTTTCAGGGTTTCGATTCACCCCTCCACTTT.

This clonotype came up a few times. This chain uses TRBV11-3 with TRBJ2-5, with D perhaps matching TRBD2 (6 bases). V lost 5 bases and J lost 1, with 14 bases in between. Germline lookup yields CDR1 SGHNT and CDR2 YENEEA. CDR3 size: 15 residues. The CDR3 DNA reads TGTGCCAGCAGCGCGGAAGCGGGTCTCCAAGAGACCCAGTACTTC. It is translated as CASSAEAGLQETQYF.

Many counts were recorded for this clonotype. CDR3 residues: CSAAQETQYF. CDR3 nucleotide sequence: TGCAGTGCGGCCCAGGAGACCCAGTACTTC. The chain joins TRBV20-1 to TRBJ2-5; no firm D call. Germline loops: CDR1 DFQATT, CDR2 SNEGSKA (reference sequence). This CDR3 has 10 residues. With 6 bases removed from V and 5 bases from J, the gap between germline ends came to 7 bases.

The V call is TRBV18, the J call TRBJ2-3; TRBD2 aligns across 9 bases. Per germline, CDR1 KGHSH and CDR2 LQKENI. The CDR3 length is 16 residues. J was trimmed by 2 bases and V by 3 bases; bases with no gene match: 6. For the CDR3, the DNA is TGTGCCAGCTCACCTTTCGAGCGGGGGGTCACAGATACGCAGTATTTT. Translating gives CASSPFERGVTDTQYF.

Written as DNA, the CDR3 is TGTGCCAGCAGCGTAGCCCCGGACAGGGTCGACGAGCAGTACTTC. Translating gives CASSVAPDRVDEQYF. V is TRBV9 and J is TRBJ2-7; 8 bases line up with TRBD1. The CDR3 consists of 15 residues. Germline loops: CDR1 SGDLS, CDR2 YYNGEE. V was clipped by 0 bases and J by 5 bases; unmatched bases: 7.

This sequence joins TRBV27 and TRBJ1-5; no clear D. Germline V gene data show CDR1 as MNHEY and CDR2 as SMNVEV (reference sequence). This CDR3 is built from 12 residues. Trimming removed 8 bases from V and 2 bases from J, with 7 bases in between. The CDR3 loop reads CASLRGNQPQHF. In nucleotides, the CDR3 is TGTGCCAGCCTTCGGGGCAATCAGCCCCAGCATTTT.

There are many counts of this clonotype. The chain joins TRBV9 to TRBJ1-6, with 8 bases lining up with TRBD1. In germline, CDR1 is SGDLS, CDR2 YYNGEE. The V gene end was trimmed by 2 bases and the J gene end by 6 bases; junction bases not matched to a gene: 4. The CDR3 consists of 15 residues. CDR3 DNA: TGTGCCAGCAGCGTCCGGGACAGGATTAATTCACCCCTCCACTTT. Encoded protein: CASSVRDRINSPLHF.

This clonotype has a count of ten or more. This CDR3 is CASSFEGADGDTQYF. In DNA, the CDR3 is TGTGCCAGCAGTTTTGAGGGGGCCGATGGAGATACGCAGTATTTT. The genes are TRBV12-3 or TRBV12-4 and TRBJ2-3; 7 bases line up with TRBD1. V trimming: 3 bases; J trimming: 5 bases; junction bases outside the gene matches: 8. CDR3 length: 15 amino acids.

A few counts support this clonotype. The rearrangement links TRBV11-1 to TRBJ2-7; no clear D gene. Germline V gives CDR1 SGHAT, CDR2 FQDESV (reference sequence). This CDR3 region has 14 residues. Trimming stripped 1 base from V and 0 bases from J, with 7 bases between. CDR3: CASSLDGYSYEQYF. DNA for the CDR3: TGTGCCAGCAGCTTAGACGGTTACTCCTACGAGCAGTACTTC.

This clonotype has a count of ten or more. V and J are TRBV29-1 and TRBJ2-5; 8 bases fit TRBD2. Germline values: CDR1 SQVTM, CDR2 ANQGSEA. Unmatched junction bases numbered 6, after V lost 6 bases and J lost 6 bases. There are 12 residues in the CDR3. The CDR3 DNA sequence: TGCAGCGTGATCGGGGGGGCCAAGACCCAGTACTTC. Translating it yields CSVIGGAKTQYF.

This clonotype was seen ten or more times. The DNA of the CDR3 is TGTGCCAGCAGTTACGCAGGGAGCTACATGAATGGCTACACCTTC. Its protein product is CASSYAGSYMNGYTF. This sequence joins TRBV6-5 and TRBJ1-2; tentatively, D is TRBD1 (5 bases). Looked up from germline, CDR1 is MNHEY and CDR2 is SVGAGI. This CDR3 is built from 15 residues. Trimming left V 2 bases short and J 6 bases short, with 16 bases between.

Only one count was recorded for this clonotype. The chain couples TRBV14 to TRBJ2-1, with TRBD1 matching 7 bases. The CDR3 covers 16 residues. Trimming removed 4 bases from V and 3 bases from J; junction bases left unmatched: 9. Germline CDR1 is SGHDN and CDR2 is FVKESK. The CDR3 DNA reads as TGTGCCAGCAGCCCCTACCTCCGGGACAGCTACAATGAGCAGTTCTTC. Amino acids: CASSPYLRDSYNEQFF.

V gene TRBV29-1 combines with J gene TRBJ1-1; D call uncertain. Trimming stripped 5 bases from V and 0 bases from J, with 4 bases between. CDR3 length: 11 amino acids. The V gene's germline CDR1 is SQVTM and CDR2 ANQGSEA. CDR3 loop: CSVTVNTEAFF. Here the CDR3 DNA reads TGCAGCGTTACGGTGAACACTGAAGCTTTCTTT.

This chain connects TRBV7-2 to TRBJ2-2, with TRBD2 matching 10 bases. The V and J ends lost 5 bases and 0 bases, in that order; junction bases with no gene match: 6. Germline lookup yields CDR1 SGHTA and CDR2 FQGNSA. CDR3 length equals 17 residues. The CDR3 DNA sequence: TGTGCCAGCAGCCTACTAGCGGGGCGCCCGAACACCGGGGAGCTGTTTTTT. It translates to CASSLLAGRPNTGELFF.